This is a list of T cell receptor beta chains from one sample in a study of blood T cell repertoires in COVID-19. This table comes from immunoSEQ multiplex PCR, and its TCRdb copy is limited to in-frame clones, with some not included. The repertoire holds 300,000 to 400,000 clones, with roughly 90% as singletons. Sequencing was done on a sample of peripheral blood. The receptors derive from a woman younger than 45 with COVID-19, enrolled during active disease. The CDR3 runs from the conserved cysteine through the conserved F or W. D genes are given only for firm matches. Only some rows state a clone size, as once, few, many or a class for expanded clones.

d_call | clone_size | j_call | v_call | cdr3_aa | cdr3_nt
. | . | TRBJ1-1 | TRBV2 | CASSDWPGEAFF | TGTGCCAGCAGTGATTGGCCAGGGGAAGCTTTCTTT
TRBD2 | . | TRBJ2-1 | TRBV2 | CASSESAGRVYNEQFF | TGTGCCAGCAGTGAGTCAGCGGGGCGGGTCTACAATGAGCAGTTCTTC
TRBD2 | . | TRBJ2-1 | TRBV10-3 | CAISGTSGGSYNEQFF | TGTGCCATCAGCGGGACTAGCGGGGGCTCCTACAATGAGCAGTTCTTC
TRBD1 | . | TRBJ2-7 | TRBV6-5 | CASTTGGSYEQYF | TGTGCCAGCACGACAGGGGGGTCCTACGAGCAGTACTTC
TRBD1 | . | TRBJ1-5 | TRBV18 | CASSPPGQGNQPQHF | TGTGCCAGCTCACCCCCCGGACAGGGCAATCAGCCCCAGCATTTT
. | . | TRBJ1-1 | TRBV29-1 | CSVDRGTEAFF | TGCAGCGTTGACAGAGGCACTGAAGCTTTCTTT
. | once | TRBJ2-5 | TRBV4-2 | CASSQEKSRGPGETQYF | TGTGCCAGCAGCCAAGAGAAATCTAGGGGCCCTGGGGAGACCCAGTACTTC
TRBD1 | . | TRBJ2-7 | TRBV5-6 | CASSVRGRWYEQYF | TGTGCCAGCAGCGTTAGGGGGCGCTGGTACGAGCAGTACTTC
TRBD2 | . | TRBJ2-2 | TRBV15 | CATSSGTSGRRSTGELFF | TGTGCCACCAGCAGCGGGACTAGCGGGAGGAGGAGCACCGGGGAGCTGTTTTTT
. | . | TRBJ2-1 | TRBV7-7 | CASSYGINNEQFF | TGTGCCAGCAGCTACGGGATTAACAATGAGCAGTTCTTC
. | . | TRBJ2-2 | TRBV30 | CAWSVKVSKRTRTGELFF | TGTGCCTGGAGTGTTAAGGTTTCGAAGCGGACCCGCACCGGGGAGCTGTTTTTT
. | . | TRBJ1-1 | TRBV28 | CASSPLAGSSEAFF | TGTGCCAGCAGCCCGCTGGCAGGGTCCAGTGAAGCTTTCTTT
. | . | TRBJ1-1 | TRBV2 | CASRWTAITEAFF | TGTGCCAGCAGGTGGACAGCAATCACTGAAGCTTTCTTT
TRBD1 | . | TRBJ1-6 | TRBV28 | CASSLTGRNNSPLHF | TGTGCCAGCAGTTTGACAGGGAGGAATAATTCACCCCTCCACTTT
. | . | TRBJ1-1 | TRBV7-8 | CASSLRGEREAFF | TGTGCCAGCAGCTTACGGGGGGAACGCGAAGCTTTCTTT
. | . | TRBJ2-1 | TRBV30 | CAWSGTQPGEQFF | TGTGCCTGGAGTGGGACTCAACCTGGTGAGCAGTTCTTC
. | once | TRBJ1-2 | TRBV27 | CASSSGDYGYTF | TGTGCCAGCAGTTCCGGGGACTATGGCTACACCTTC
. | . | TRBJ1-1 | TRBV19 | CASSRDMNTEAFF | TGTGCCAGTAGTAGGGACATGAACACTGAAGCTTTCTTT
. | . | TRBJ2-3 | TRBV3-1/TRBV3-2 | CASTLGTAGTDTQYF | TGTGCCAGCACCCTGGGGACTGCAGGCACAGATACGCAGTATTTT
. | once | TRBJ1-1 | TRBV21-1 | CASRAGGLNTEAFF | TGTGCCAGCAGGGCAGGGGGCCTGAACACTGAAGCTTTCTTT
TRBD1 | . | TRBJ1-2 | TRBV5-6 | CASSPALGTGVDGYTF | TGTGCCAGCAGCCCTGCTTTAGGGACAGGGGTAGACGGCTACACCTTC
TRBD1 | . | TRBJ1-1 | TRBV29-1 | CSAKTGGNTEAFF | TGCAGCGCTAAGACAGGGGGGAACACTGAAGCTTTCTTT
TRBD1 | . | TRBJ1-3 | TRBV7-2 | CASSPTGGTGNTIYF | TGTGCCAGCAGCCCGACAGGGGGAACTGGAAACACCATATATTTT
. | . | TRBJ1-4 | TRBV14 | CASSPRRERQTNEKLFF | TGTGCCAGCAGCCCGAGACGTGAACGACAGACTAATGAAAAACTGTTTTTT
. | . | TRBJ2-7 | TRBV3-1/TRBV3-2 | CASSPAGNIYEQYF | TGTGCCAGCAGCCCGGCGGGGAACATCTACGAGCAGTACTTC
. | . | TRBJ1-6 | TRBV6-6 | CASSYSEGRSPLHF | TGTGCCAGCAGTTACTCGGAGGGCCGATCACCCCTCCACTTT
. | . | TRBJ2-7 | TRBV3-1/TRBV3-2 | CASSRPGAYEQYF | TGTGCCAGCAGCCGACCCGGGGCCTACGAGCAGTACTTC
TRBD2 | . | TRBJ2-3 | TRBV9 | CASSARGLAGGFTDTQYF | TGTGCCAGCAGCGCCCGAGGACTAGCGGGAGGATTCACAGATACGCAGTATTTT
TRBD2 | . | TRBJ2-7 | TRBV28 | CASSTPGLGYEQYF | TGTGCCAGCAGTACTCCGGGACTAGGCTACGAGCAGTACTTC
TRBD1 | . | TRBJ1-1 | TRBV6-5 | CASRIDRGAEAFF | TGTGCCAGCAGGATAGACAGGGGGGCTGAAGCTTTCTTT
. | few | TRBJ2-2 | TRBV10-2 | CASMRAANTGELFF | TGCGCCAGCATGAGAGCGGCCAACACCGGGGAGCTGTTTTTT
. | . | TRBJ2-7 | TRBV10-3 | CAISASYEQYF | TGTGCCATCAGTGCGTCCTACGAGCAGTACTTC
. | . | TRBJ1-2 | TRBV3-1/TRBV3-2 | CASSQDPLGRINYGYTF | TGTGCCAGCAGCCAAGATCCTCTCGGCAGGATAAACTATGGCTACACCTTC
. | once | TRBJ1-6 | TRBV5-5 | CASSRQTQGIGTPLHF | TGTGCCAGCAGTCGTCAGACACAGGGTATTGGAACACCCCTCCACTTT
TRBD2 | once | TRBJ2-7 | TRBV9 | CASSPRDYPYEQYF | TGTGCCAGCAGCCCCCGGGACTACCCCTACGAGCAGTACTTC
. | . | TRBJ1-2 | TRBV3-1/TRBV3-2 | CASSQDQRVGYGYTF | TGTGCCAGCAGCCAAGATCAGAGGGTTGGGTATGGCTACACCTTC
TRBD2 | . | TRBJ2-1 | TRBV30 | CAWKTSGGYNEQFF | TGTGCCTGGAAGACTAGCGGGGGATACAATGAGCAGTTCTTC
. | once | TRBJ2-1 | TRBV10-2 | CASSELVRDYEQFF | TGCGCCAGCAGTGAGTTGGTTCGGGACTATGAGCAGTTCTTC
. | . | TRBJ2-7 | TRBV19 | CASSISTGSYEQYF | TGTGCCAGTAGTATTTCTACAGGGTCCTACGAGCAGTACTTC
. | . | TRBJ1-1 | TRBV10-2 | CASRPKLTANTEAFF | TGCGCCAGCAGGCCCAAACTGACAGCAAACACTGAAGCTTTCTTT